What follows are 6 T cell receptor beta chains derived from one specimen sequenced in a study of blood T cell repertoires in COVID-19. Sequencing used immunoSEQ multiplex PCR; TCRdb keeps in-frame clones, though not all of them. The sample has about 96,000 clones, approximately 84% seen once. The specimen was peripheral blood. These receptors originate from a woman aged 60-75 years with acute or convalescent COVID-19.

The chain carries TRBV28 and TRBJ2-2; a weak D match, TRBD1 (6 bases). Germline V CDR1 and CDR2: MDHEN, SYDVKM. The CDR3 has 16 amino acids. The germline V and J ends were trimmed by 5 bases and 4 bases, with 17 bases remaining between them. The CDR3 DNA sequence: TGTGCCAGCAGTACTCAGGGGTCCTCGGGCACCGGGGAGCTGTTTTTT. It encodes CASSTQGSSGTGELFF.

This clone was seen once. The chain joins TRBV5-4 to TRBJ2-1; 8 nucleotides match TRBD2. Looked up from germline, CDR1 is SGHNT and CDR2 is YYREEE (reference sequence). The ends lost 4 bases at V and 6 bases at J; junction bases unmatched: 12. The CDR3 has 16 amino acids. The CDR3, as DNA: TGTGCCAGCAGCCGTTACCTGGCCGGGGGGGGCAATGAGCAGTTCTTC. Amino acids: CASSRYLAGGGNEQFF.

Comments on this clone: An end of the junction does not agree with germline; a read error may underlie this. The genes are TRBV7-8 and TRBJ2-7; possibly TRBD1 for D (7 bases). The CDR3 is 15 residues long. The germline CDR1 and CDR2 sequences are SGHVS and FQNEAQ. CDR3 sequence: CAGSLAGRGVDEQYF. DNA for the CDR3: TGTGCCGGCAGCTTAGCCGGCAGGGGGGTCGACGAGCAGTACTTC.

The CDR3 reads CASSQERMSGGTEAFF. CDR3 sequence (DNA): TGCGCCAGCAGCCAAGAGAGAATGTCAGGGGGCACTGAAGCTTTCTTT. The chain recombines TRBV4-1 with TRBJ1-1; 7 nucleotides align to TRBD1. Germline V gives CDR1 MGHRA, CDR2 YSYEKL. The J segment lost 4 bases and the V segment lost 0 bases, leaving 8 bases of the junction unmatched. The length of the CDR3 is 16 residues.

This chain links TRBV7-9 with TRBJ2-3; TRBD2 matches 9 bases. Germline CDR1 is SEHNR and CDR2 is FQNEAQ (reference sequence). V lost 5 bases and J lost 1; bases outside the gene matches: 7. The CDR3 length is 16 residues. The CDR3 DNA reads TGTGCCAGCAGCCCAGGTGCTAGCGGGGGCACAGATACGCAGTATTTT. It yields the protein CASSPGASGGTDTQYF.

V usage is TRBV18 and J usage is TRBJ1-5, with TRBD1 as a possible D gene (6 bases). The CDR3 loop spans 16 amino acids. CDR1 and CDR2 from the germline V gene are KGHSH and LQKENI. With 1 base removed from V and 2 bases from J, the gap between germline ends came to 12 bases. CDR3 amino acids: CASSPQGVSGNQPQHF. Written as DNA, the CDR3 is TGTGCCAGCTCACCACAGGGGGTAAGCGGCAATCAGCCCCAGCATTTT.